These 30 T cell receptor beta chains were all obtained from the same sample, sequenced in a study of CD8+CD57+ T cells in acquired aplastic anemia. The patients chosen for sequencing had shown expansion of CD8+CD57+ cells (detected by flow cytometry). Genomic DNA acted as the template from which TCR beta VDJ combination and CDR3 sequence profiling were carried out. TCRdb fed the reads into MiXCR, producing one record per CDR3 protein. The table records 100,000 to 150,000 distinct CDR3 sequences, approximately 40% of them present only once. Sequencing was carried out using sorted CD4+, CD8+, or CD8+CD57+ T cells (not recorded which) from PBMCs. The receptors originated from a human donor with aplastic anemia.

The sample holds many counts of this clonotype. This chain connects TRBV6-5 to TRBJ2-7; 7 nucleotides line up with TRBD1. Germline trimming cut 2 bases from V and 3 bases from J; bases unmatched to any gene: 7. The CDR3 runs to 15 residues. Germline CDR1 MNHEY, CDR2 SVGAGI. The CDR3 DNA sequence: TGTGCCAGCAGTTACGTAAGGGGGCTGCGCTACGAGCAGTACTTC. Its protein product is CASSYVRGLRYEQYF.

The rearrangement joins TRBV11-2 to TRBJ2-1; D may be TRBD2 (5 bases). This CDR3 comprises 14 residues. Germline CDR1 and CDR2: SGHAT and FQNNGV. Deletions cut 6 bases from V and 10 bases from J, with 19 bases between. This chain's CDR3 is CASRAQIEGFEQFF. CDR3 in DNA: TGTGCCAGCAGAGCTCAGATTGAGGGATTCGAGCAGTTCTTC.

This clonotype was recorded at least ten times. The gene calls are TRBV6-5 and TRBJ1-1; possible D gene TRBD1, 5 bases. The germline V gene encodes CDR1 MNHEY and CDR2 SVGAGI. The CDR3 spans 14 residues. V gave up 6 bases and J gave up 0 bases, with 11 bases separating them. The CDR3 bases are TGTGCCAGCAGGGGGACGGTTTTGAACACTGAAGCTTTCTTT. Protein: CASRGTVLNTEAFF.

Notes on this clonotype: Its ends do not fully match the called genes, so a read error is possible. The chain has TRBV5-1 and TRBJ2-3; 14 bases match TRBD2. This CDR3 comprises 18 residues. The V gene's germline CDR1 is SGHRS and CDR2 YFSETQ. In nucleotides, the CDR3 is TGCGTCAGCAGTTCTAAAACTATGACTAGCGGGGGGGCCAATACGCAGTATTTT. It encodes CVSSSKTMTSGGANTQYF.

The CDR3 coding sequence is TGTGCCAGCAGCCGTGACCATAACACTGAAGCTTTCTTT. Translated: CASSRDHNTEAFF. V usage is TRBV7-9 and J usage is TRBJ1-1; D is unclear. V was pared by 5 bases and J by 2 bases, with 9 bases between. CDR1 and CDR2 (germline): SEHNR, FQNEAQ (reference sequence). CDR3 size: 13 residues.

This clonotype has more than one count but fewer than ten. The V and J genes are TRBV2 and TRBJ1-1, with 8 bases lining up with TRBD1. The V gene end was trimmed by 5 bases and the J gene end by 3 bases; junction bases not matched to a gene: 14. This CDR3 comprises 17 residues. Germline loops: CDR1 SNHLY, CDR2 FYNNEI. The CDR3 region is CASSSETTGDLYTEAFF. The CDR3 region has the DNA TGTGCCAGCAGTTCCGAGACGACAGGGGACCTTTACACTGAAGCTTTCTTT. The entire variable domain, with the rest obtained from reference TRBV2 and TRBJ1-1, is as follows: EPEVTQTPSHQVTQMGQEVILRCVPISNHLYFYWYRQILGQKVEFLVSFYNNEISEKSEIFDDQFSVERPDGSNFTLKIRSTKLEDSAMYFCASSSETTGDLYTEAFFGQGTRLTVV.

The table lists this clonotype with a count of one. The rearrangement links TRBV27 to TRBJ1-2, with 10 bases aligning to TRBD1. CDR3 length: 17 residues. The trim removed 5 bases at V and 3 bases at J, leaving 12 bases unmatched. The germline gives CDR1 MNHEY, CDR2 SMNVEV (reference sequence). In DNA, the CDR3 is TGTGCCAGCAGTCCAGAGGAGGACAGGGGGAGGTACTATGGCTACACCTTC. Its translation is CASSPEEDRGRYYGYTF.

This clonotype was counted at least ten times. This chain links TRBV30 with TRBJ2-7; the match to TRBD1 covers 9 bases. This CDR3 contains 15 residues. The germline CDR1 and CDR2 sequences are GTSNPN and SVGIG (reference sequence). J was trimmed by 7 bases and V by 0 bases; bases with no gene match: 10. In DNA form, the CDR3 reads TGTGCCTGGAGTGTACGTCGGGGACAGGGTCGGGAGCAGTACGTC. As protein: CAWSVRRGQGREQYV.

This rearrangement joins TRBV6-1 to TRBJ2-3; 9 nucleotides align to TRBD2. The CDR3 spans 17 residues. The junction had 15 bases not matched to a gene; V was cut back by 11 bases and J by 0 bases. Germline CDR1 MNHNS, CDR2 SASEGT. In DNA, the CDR3 is TGTGCCTGCAAATCGGCGGGGGGGATCTGGAGCACAGATACGCAGTATTTT. This sequence encodes CACKSAGGIWSTDTQYF.

DNA for the CDR3: TGTGCCTGGTCCCCTACAGGGTTGGGTGGCTACACCTTC. Translated, it gives CAWSPTGLGGYTF. The chain combines TRBV30 with TRBJ1-2; tentative D call: TRBD1 (6 bases). This CDR3 contains 13 residues. Deletions cut 5 bases from V and 7 bases from J, with 17 bases between. Germline loops: CDR1 GTSNPN, CDR2 SVGIG (reference sequence).

This clonotype was observed at least ten times. V gene TRBV9 combines with J gene TRBJ1-3; D is ambiguous. The CDR3 extends over 16 amino acids. V was clipped by 0 bases and J by 2 bases, with 12 bases between them. Germline CDR1 reads SGDLS; CDR2 reads YYNGEE. The CDR3: CASSVGHSPAGNTIYF. For the CDR3, the DNA is TGTGCCAGCAGCGTAGGTCACTCCCCGGCTGGAAACACCATATATTTT. Supplemented by reference TRBV9 and TRBJ1-3, the full variable domain reads DSGVTQTPKHLITATGQRVTLRCSPRSGDLSVYWYQQSLDQGLQFLIQYYNGEERAKGNILERFSAQQFPDLHSELNLSSLELGDSALYFCASSVGHSPAGNTIYFGEGSWLTVV.

Notes on this clonotype: At one boundary the junction diverges from the germline segment, which might be a read error. The V call is TRBV10-3, the J call TRBJ2-7; D ambiguous. The CDR3 spans 13 residues. Germline loops: CDR1 ENHRY, CDR2 SYGVKD. The CDR3 loop reads CASSLAFRYEQYF. CDR3 sequence (DNA): TGTGCCAGCAGTTTAGCCTTCCGCTACGAGCAGTACTTC.

The rearrangement uses TRBV11-2 and TRBJ2-7; 9 positions agree with TRBD1. Germline-derived CDR1 and CDR2 are SGHAT and FQNNGV. V lost 2 bases, J lost 7 bases, and 6 bases stayed unmatched. This CDR3 spans 14 amino acids. CDR3 in amino acids: CASSLWTGVGEQYV. Here the CDR3 DNA reads TGTGCCAGCAGCTTATGGACAGGGGTGGGTGAGCAGTACGTC.

This clonotype was picked up a small number of times. The gene calls are TRBV28 and TRBJ1-2, with TRBD1 as a possible D gene (5 bases). Germline assignment: CDR1 MDHEN and CDR2 SYDVKM. V was trimmed by 8 bases and J by 0 bases, leaving 16 bases between them. The CDR3 spans 15 residues. The CDR3, as DNA: TGTGCCAGCCGCGGCACGGACAAGACTAACTATGGCTACACCTTC. Translating it yields CASRGTDKTNYGYTF.

Ten or more counts support this clonotype. CDR3: CASSVGQGSGELFF. The CDR3 coding sequence is TGTGCCAGCAGTGTAGGACAGGGTAGCGGGGAGCTGTTTTTT. The V and J genes are TRBV6-1 and TRBJ2-2, with 8 positions matching TRBD1. V lost 4 bases and J lost 7; bases outside the gene matches: 5. Per the germline V gene, CDR1 is MNHNS and CDR2 is SASEGT. The CDR3 is made up of 14 amino acids.

In its sample, this clonotype was seen many times. This rearrangement joins TRBV19 to TRBJ1-3, with D possibly matching TRBD1 (6 bases). Germline-derived CDR1 and CDR2 are LNHDA and SQIVND (reference sequence). The CDR3 totals 15 residues. The V end lost 3 bases, the J end lost 2 bases, and 11 bases lay between the germline ends. The DNA for the CDR3 is TGTGCCAGTAGTATCTACAGGGAAACTGGAAACACCATATATTTT. It yields the protein CASSIYRETGNTIYF.

This clonotype has just a few counts. The gene calls are TRBV7-7 and TRBJ2-7; D is undetermined. CDR1 and CDR2 from the germline V gene are SSHAT and FNYEAQ (reference sequence). This CDR3 is 13 amino acids long. The germline V and J ends were trimmed by 4 bases and 3 bases, with 10 bases remaining between them. The CDR3 spells CASSYTEDYEQYF. As DNA, the CDR3 is TGTGCCAGCAGCTACACGGAAGACTACGAGCAGTACTTC.

On this clonotype itself: Mismatch with germline at one junction end may stem from a read error. The genes are TRBV7-2 and TRBJ2-7, with D unresolved. Germline lookup yields CDR1 SGHTA and CDR2 FQGNSA. There are 14 residues in the CDR3. This CDR3 reads CANSRIPTGYEQYF. CDR3 DNA sequence: TGTGCCAACAGCCGTATACCGACGGGCTACGAGCAGTACTTC.

The rearrangement joins TRBV6-1 to TRBJ1-5; possible D gene TRBD1, 5 bases. V was trimmed by 1 base and J by 4 bases, leaving 11 bases between them. This CDR3 is built from 15 residues. Germline CDR1 is MNHNS and CDR2 is SASEGT. Written as DNA, the CDR3 is TGTGCCAGCAGTGAAGGAGGGGTCAGAAATCAGCCCCAGCATTTT. Its translation is CASSEGGVRNQPQHF.

The gene calls are TRBV29-1 and TRBJ2-7, with a weak D call TRBD2 (6 bases). Trimming cost V 6 bases and J 3 bases, with 18 bases left between them. The CDR3 covers 14 residues. CDR1 is SQVTM and CDR2 is ANQGSEA in the germline V gene. The CDR3 region is CSVAESGGSYEQYF. Written as DNA, the CDR3 is TGCAGCGTGGCAGAGTCCGGGGGAAGCTACGAGCAGTACTTC.

Comment on this clonotype: This clone may be a read error of a much larger clone one base away. The J gene is TRBJ1-4, the V gene TRBV7-6, with TRBD1 matching 8 bases. Looked up from germline, CDR1 is SGHVS and CDR2 is FNYEAQ. This CDR3 is 15 amino acids long. CDR3 sequence: CTSSTPTGAGEKLFF. The CDR3 coding sequence is TGTACCAGCAGCACCCCGACAGGGGCGGGGGAAAAACTGTTTTTT.

Many counts were recorded for this clonotype. The chain combines TRBV24-1 with TRBJ2-1; perhaps D is TRBD1 or TRBD2 (5 bases each). Germline values: CDR1 KGHDR, CDR2 SFDVKD. V lost 9 bases, J lost 7 bases, and 12 bases lay in between. This CDR3 contains 12 residues. In DNA form, the CDR3 reads TGTGCCACCGACGGGGCAGGGAATGAGCAGTTCTTC. It is translated as CATDGAGNEQFF.

V gene TRBV7-2 combines with J gene TRBJ1-1; D is uncertain. Germline lookup yields CDR1 SGHTA and CDR2 FQGNSA. With 4 bases removed from V and 5 bases from J, the gap between germline ends came to 11 bases. The CDR3 consists of 13 residues. The CDR3 protein is CASSSGVSTEAFF. The CDR3 coding sequence is TGTGCCAGCAGCTCCGGGGTTTCGACTGAAGCTTTCTTT.

The genes are TRBV19 and TRBJ1-2; D may be TRBD1 (5 bases). Trimming removed 7 bases from V and 5 bases from J, with 8 bases in between. CDR1 and CDR2 (germline): LNHDA, SQIVND (reference sequence). The CDR3 is 11 amino acids. In DNA form, the CDR3 reads TGTGCCAGTATCGGGACGTATGGCTACACCTTC. This encodes CASIGTYGYTF. Using reference TRBV19 and TRBJ1-2 for the parts outside the CDR3, the full variable domain is DGGITQSPKYLFRKEGQNVTLSCEQNLNHDAMYWYRQDPGQGLRLIYYSQIVNDFQKGDIAEGYSVSREKKESFPLTVTSAQKNPTAFYLCASIGTYGYTFGSGTRLTVV.

The CDR3 coding sequence is TGTGCCAGCAAACTTTTACGTGAGATGAACACTGAAGCTTTCTTT. Its protein product is CASKLLREMNTEAFF. The chain couples TRBV11-2 to TRBJ1-1; D is ambiguous. With 7 bases removed from V and 0 bases from J, the gap between germline ends came to 15 bases. The CDR3 is 15 residues long. CDR1 SGHAT and CDR2 FQNNGV come from the germline V gene. The variable domain in full, completed from reference TRBV11-2 and TRBJ1-1, reads EAGVAQSPRYKIIEKRQSVAFWCNPISGHATLYWYQQILGQGPKLLIQFQNNGVVDDSQLPKDRFSAERLKGVDSTLKIQPAKLEDSAVYLCASKLLREMNTEAFFGQGTRLTVV.

This clonotype was recorded at least ten times. The chain joins TRBV7-2 to TRBJ1-4; D unclear. The V end was cut by 5 bases, the J end by 0 bases, with 10 bases between. Germline CDR1 and CDR2: SGHTA and FQGNSA. This CDR3 is built from 15 residues. In nucleotides, the CDR3 is TGTGCCAGCAGCGCGCAGTCCGCAACTAATGAAAAACTGTTTTTT. The encoded protein is CASSAQSATNEKLFF. Variable domain in full (rest from reference TRBV7-2 and TRBJ1-4): GAGVSQSPSNKVTEKGKDVELRCDPISGHTALYWYRQSLGQGLEFLIYFQGNSAPDKSGLPSDRFSAERTGGSVSTLTIQRTQQEDSAVYLCASSAQSATNEKLFFGSGTQLSVL.

To note about this clonotype: Its ends do not fully match the called genes, so a read error is possible. The chain recombines TRBV20-1 with TRBJ2-1; D gene ambiguous. The CDR3 covers 14 residues. Germline CDR1 DFQATT, CDR2 SNEGSKA (reference sequence). DNA for the CDR3: TGCAGCGCTAGACGCAGGTCCCTTTACAATGAGCAGTCCTTC. It encodes CSARRRSLYNEQSF.

This clonotype was detected ten times or more. V gene TRBV20-1 combines with J gene TRBJ1-5, with D possibly TRBD1 on 5 matching bases. The CDR3 runs 17 residues. Trimming stripped 0 bases from V and 2 bases from J, with 17 bases between. Germline loops: CDR1 DFQATT, CDR2 SNEGSKA (reference sequence). In DNA form, the CDR3 reads TGCAGTGCTAGAGATAGGCAGGGAGGGATTCGCAATCAGCCCCAGCATTTT. Encoded protein: CSARDRQGGIRNQPQHF.

The table lists this clonotype with a few counts. The chain recombines TRBV6-1 with TRBJ1-1, with a possible D match to TRBD1 (5 bases). Trimming took off 2 bases at V and 12 bases at J, with 13 bases between the two ends. The CDR3 runs 12 residues. The germline gives CDR1 MNHNS, CDR2 SASEGT. The CDR3 DNA reads as TGTGCCAGCAGTGAACCTTGGGGGATAACTTTCTTT. Translated: CASSEPWGITFF.

This clonotype was seen repeatedly, ten times or more. The J gene is TRBJ1-6, the V gene TRBV12-3 or TRBV12-4; no definite D call. The CDR3 covers 14 residues. Trimming shortened V by 1 base and J by 5 bases, and 6 bases separated the two germline ends. CDR3 residues: CASSLGGNNSPLHF. CDR3 in DNA: TGTGCCAGCAGTTTAGGTGGGAATAATTCACCCCTCCACTTT.